Listed below are T cell receptor beta chains from one sample, sequenced in a study of CD8 T cells in Susac syndrome. TCRdb recomputed calls from the immunoSEQ multiplex PCR reads with MiXCR, one row per CDR3 protein. Among 100,000 to 150,000 distinct CDR3 sequences, about 95% were seen once, and the ten largest hold around 0.2%. Sequencing used CD8+ T cells from PBMCs. These receptors were collected from a human donor with Susac syndrome. Both conserved end residues are part of each CDR3. A D gene is named only where the DNA matches it firmly.

v_call	d_call	cdr3_aa
TRBV20-1	NA	CSARTTELELEQFF
TRBV15	NA	CATSRDRPQNQPQHF
TRBV30	NA	CAWSEGGTDTQYF
TRBV12-3/TRBV12-4	NA	CASSAGQRYEQYF
TRBV12-3/TRBV12-4	NA	CASSLGAETNEKLFF
TRBV29-1	NA	CSVVNYNEQFF
TRBV27	TRBD2	CASSPSSGDHNPYEQYF
TRBV12-3/TRBV12-4	NA	CASSPRGYRETQYF
TRBV4-1	TRBD1	CASSQGQGRTEAFF
TRBV4-1	NA	CASSRWTGTDTQYF
TRBV2	NA	CASGQNNYGYTF
TRBV11-2	TRBD1	CASSLQGARDGYTF
TRBV7-2	TRBD2	CASSPGTRRYEQYF
TRBV4-1	NA	CASSRETANTEAFF
TRBV13	NA	CASSLAGVNTEAFF
TRBV5-4	NA	CASSLDRHSYEQYF
TRBV7-2	TRBD1	CASSYRDRVHEQYF
TRBV4-3	NA	CASSQSNEQFF
TRBV29-1	TRBD2	CSVEGASIAGVYEQYF
TRBV9	NA	CASSDSGSYGYTF
TRBV4-2	NA	CASSQVGDPNEKLFF
TRBV28	NA	CASSPRPTDPIAKNIQYF
TRBV7-9	TRBD1	CASSQTGGYGYTF
TRBV12-3/TRBV12-4	NA	CASSYGPRGDTQYF
TRBV2	TRBD1	CASSDLSTGGFSTYF
TRBV9	NA	CASSTGTEQYF
TRBV11-3	TRBD2	CASSETSGEQFF
TRBV30	NA	CAWSKTYLNTEAFF
TRBV7-9	NA	CASSPRWEKLDTQYF
TRBV29-1	NA	CSVEDRSEYEQFF
TRBV7-2	NA	CASSLRHNEQFF